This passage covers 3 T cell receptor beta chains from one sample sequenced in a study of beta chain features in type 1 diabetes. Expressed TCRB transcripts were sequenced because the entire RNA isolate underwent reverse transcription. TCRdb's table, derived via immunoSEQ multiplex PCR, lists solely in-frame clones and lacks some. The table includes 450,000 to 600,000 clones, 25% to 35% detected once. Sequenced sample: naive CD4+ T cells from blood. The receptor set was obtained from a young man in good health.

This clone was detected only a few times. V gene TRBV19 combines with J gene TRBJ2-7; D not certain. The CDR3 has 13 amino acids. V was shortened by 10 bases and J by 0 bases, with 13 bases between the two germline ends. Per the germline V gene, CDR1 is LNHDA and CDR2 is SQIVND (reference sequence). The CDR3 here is CATPENRSYEQYF. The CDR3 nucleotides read TGTGCCACCCCAGAGAACCGCTCCTACGAGCAGTACTTC.

CDR3 loop: CAISESTSEAYNEQFF. DNA of the CDR3: TGTGCCATCAGTGAGTCGACTAGCGAGGCCTACAATGAGCAGTTCTTC. The chain links TRBV10-3 to TRBJ2-1, with TRBD2 identical over 8 bases. This CDR3 is built from 16 residues. Germline V gives CDR1 ENHRY, CDR2 SYGVKD. V trimming: 0 bases; J trimming: 2 bases; junction bases outside the gene matches: 3.

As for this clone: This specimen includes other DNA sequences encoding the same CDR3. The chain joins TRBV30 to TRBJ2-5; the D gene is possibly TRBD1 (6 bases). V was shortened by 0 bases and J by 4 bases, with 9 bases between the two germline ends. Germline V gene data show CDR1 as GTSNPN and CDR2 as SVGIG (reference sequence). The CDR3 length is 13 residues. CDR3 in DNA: TGTGCCTGGAGTGTACAGGGTCCAGAGACCCAGTACTTC. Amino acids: CAWSVQGPETQYF. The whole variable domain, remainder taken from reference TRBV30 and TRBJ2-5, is SQTIHQWPATLVQPVGSPLSLECTVEGTSNPNLYWYRQAAGRGLQLLFYSVGIGQISSEVPQNLSASRPQDRQFILSSKKLLLSDSGFYLCAWSVQGPETQYFGPGTRLLVL.